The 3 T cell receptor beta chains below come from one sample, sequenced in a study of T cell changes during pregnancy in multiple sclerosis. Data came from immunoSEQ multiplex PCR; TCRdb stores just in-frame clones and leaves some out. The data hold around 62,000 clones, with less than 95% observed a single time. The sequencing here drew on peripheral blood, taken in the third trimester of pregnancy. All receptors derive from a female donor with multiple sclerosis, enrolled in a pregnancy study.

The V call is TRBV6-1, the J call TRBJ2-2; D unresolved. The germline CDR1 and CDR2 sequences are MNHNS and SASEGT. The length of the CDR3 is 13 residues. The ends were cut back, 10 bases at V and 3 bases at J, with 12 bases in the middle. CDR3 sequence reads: CATRSTYTGELFF. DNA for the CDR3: TGTGCCACTCGGAGCACCTACACCGGGGAGCTGTTTTTT.

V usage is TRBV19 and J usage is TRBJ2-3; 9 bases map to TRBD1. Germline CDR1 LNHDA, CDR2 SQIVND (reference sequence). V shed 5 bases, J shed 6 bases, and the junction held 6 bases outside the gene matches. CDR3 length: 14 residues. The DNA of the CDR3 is TGTGCCAGTAGTCCGGGACAGGGACCCGATACGCAGTATTTT. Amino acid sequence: CASSPGQGPDTQYF.

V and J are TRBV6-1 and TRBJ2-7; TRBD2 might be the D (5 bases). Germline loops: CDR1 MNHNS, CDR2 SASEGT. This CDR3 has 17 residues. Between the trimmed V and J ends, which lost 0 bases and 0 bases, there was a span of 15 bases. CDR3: CASSEALLASSSYEQYF. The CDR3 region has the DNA TGTGCCAGCAGTGAAGCGCTTCTAGCCTCGTCCTCCTACGAGCAGTACTTC.